This TCR beta chain comes out of a study of blood T cells in healthy people across ages. Whole-study results and caveats: PBMCs went unsorted, and a conclusive naive versus antigen-experienced comparison was therefore prevented.

Of note for this clonotype: Antigen unknown.

This CDR3 spans 15 amino acids. A second about 7 to 12 cycle PCR used barcoded and J-beta primers. A template-switch adaptor with 12 random nucleotides tagged each cDNA molecule. All samples gave at least 2.5 million CDR3-containing paired-end reads. TCRdb called the 5' RACE reads again in MiXCR, with one record for every CDR3 protein. The sample has 650,000 to 1,000,000 distinct CDR3 sequences; about 34% are singletons. The chain links TRBV12-3 or TRBV12-4 to TRBJ2-1, with 7 bases fitting TRBD1. The J call could be wrong; TRBJ2-7 is a better fit for the DNA end. Source material: blood. The source is a man between 18 and 35 years old in good health. The CDR3 reads CASSSPGQIYNEQYF. The CDR3 nucleotides read TGTGCCAGCAGTTCGCCGGGACAGATCTACAATGAGCAGTACTTC.